One sample yielded the 3 T cell receptor beta chains listed below, sequenced in a study of response to subunit inactivated influenza vaccine (dated by TCRdb to between 2017 and 2018). Libraries came from RT-PCR. TCRdb shows the sequencer as Illumina HiSeq 2500. TCRdb ran its own pipeline on the public reads, namely fastp trimming at Q25 and MiXCR clone calling, and kept in-frame beta chains. All rows with the same CDR3 protein become a single entry with the most common DNA and genes. This sample is represented by about 500,000 distinct CDR3 sequences; about 15% of them were singletons. Over 2.5% of the sample is held by the ten biggest clonotypes. Sequences were derived from CD4+ T cells sorted from PBMCs, sampled 23 to 25 months after vaccination. The receptors derive from a man aged 45 to 75 who received an inactivated influenza vaccine. Donor details come from another sample of the same person, matched by shared clones.

V gene TRBV7-9 combines with J gene TRBJ2-1, with D unclear. Trimming left V 1 base short and J 1 base short, with 5 bases between. The CDR3 contains 14 residues. Germline V gives CDR1 SEHNR, CDR2 FQNEAQ (reference sequence). The CDR3 loop is CASSLDVSYNEQFF. In DNA, the CDR3 is TGTGCCAGCAGCTTAGATGTATCCTACAATGAGCAGTTCTTC.

A few counts support this clonotype. V and J are TRBV7-2 and TRBJ2-2; 7 bases map to TRBD2. CDR3 length: 17 residues. Looked up from germline, CDR1 is SGHTA and CDR2 is FQGNSA. V shed 10 bases and J 5 bases; nucleotides not matched to a gene: 19. The CDR3 protein is CATPRVLQAGSTGELFF. The CDR3 DNA sequence: TGTGCCACCCCCCGTGTCTTGCAAGCGGGAAGTACCGGGGAGCTGTTTTTT.

The chain combines TRBV3-1 with TRBJ1-1; tentative D call: TRBD1 (5 bases). The germline gives CDR1 LGHDT, CDR2 YNNKEL (reference sequence). The CDR3 has 15 residues. Trimming removed 4 bases at V and 5 bases at J, with 17 bases between. The CDR3: CASSPTGGFWTEAFF. The CDR3, as DNA: TGTGCCAGCAGCCCGACTGGGGGGTTTTGGACTGAAGCTTTCTTT.